The entry below describes one T cell receptor (beta chain). Its antigen remains unidentified. The data originate from a study of vaccination and CD4 T cells after COVID-19. Study overall: SARS-CoV-2 had been detected by nasal swab PCR in convalescent patients; under 10 were mild, one severe. For post-vaccine samples, collection took place a median about 70 days after dose two, ranging from 14 to 241. Whole-study findings and limits: Post-vaccination, and not before, a median around 86% of reactive clones appeared in convalescent patients.

Scientists ran DNA taken from cultured CD4+ T cells through the Oncomine TCR Beta short-read assay for sequencing. Each CDR3 protein is one row after TCRdb ran MiXCR on the PCR reads. The sample includes 7,600 or so distinct CDR3 sequences, less than 25% of them seen just once. Trimming shortened V by 6 bases and J by 5 bases, and 10 bases separated the two germline ends. Germline lookup yields CDR1 KGHSH and CDR2 LQKENI. The CDR3 has 13 residues. Treatment described: roughly nine-day PBMC culture with coronavirus spike peptide pools or control peptides (ViraFEST assay). Cultures used 1.5 million to 2.5 million PBMCs per well, about 10 IU/ml IL-2 and around 9.2 ug/ml peptides.

This chain joins TRBV18 and TRBJ2-2; possible D gene TRBD1, 5 bases. The TCR comes from a human donor who had recovered from COVID-19. The sequenced sample was CD4+ T cells from blood, cultured in vitro, obtained after SARS-CoV-2 vaccination. The CDR3 loop is CASSQGWTGELFF. In nucleotides, the CDR3 is TGTGCCAGCTCCCAGGGATGGACCGGGGAGCTGTTTTTT.